The rows below give T cell receptor beta chains drawn from one sample of a study of blood T cells in healthy people across ages. TCRdb re-called the 5' RACE reads through MiXCR, storing one row per CDR3 protein. This table has around 900,000 distinct CDR3 sequences, about 51% appearing once. Source material: blood. The receptors here all came from a woman aged 60-75 years in good health. CDR3s include the opening cysteine and the closing phenylalanine or tryptophan. D genes are given only for firm matches. The listing skips clone size in some rows; elsewhere it reads once, few, many or a size class.

clone size	D gene	V gene	J gene	CDR3 protein	CDR3 DNA
.	.	TRBV4-3	TRBJ2-5	CASSRALVHQETQYF	TGCGCCAGCAGCCGCGCTTTGGTGCACCAAGAGACCCAGTACTTC
.	TRBD2	TRBV18	TRBJ2-7	CASSLLGRGDEQYF	TGTGCCAGCTCTCTTCTCGGGCGGGGGGACGAGCAGTACTTC
once	TRBD2	TRBV6-5	TRBJ2-3	CASSYSTGLAGADTQYF	TGTGCCAGCAGTTACTCGACAGGACTAGCGGGAGCAGATACGCAGTATTTT
.	.	TRBV7-2	TRBJ2-5	CASSFELSEYNEQYF	TGTGCCAGCAGCTTTGAACTCTCCGAGTACAATGAGCAGTACTTC
few	.	TRBV13	TRBJ2-1	CASSLEGRVADNEQFF	TGTGCCAGCAGCTTAGAGGGCAGGGTAGCAGACAATGAGCAGTTCTTC
.	TRBD2	TRBV11-3	TRBJ2-1	CASSLGIAGTRFF	TGTGCCAGCAGCCTTGGGATAGCGGGCACTCGGTTCTTT
.	TRBD2	TRBV28	TRBJ2-7	CASAPQREGPYEQYF	TGTGCCAGCGCTCCTCAGCGGGAGGGCCCATACGAGCAGTACTTC
few	.	TRBV5-1	TRBJ2-4	CASSFDSKNIQYF	TGCGCCAGCAGCTTCGACAGCAAAAACATTCAGTACTTC
few	TRBD2	TRBV20-1	TRBJ2-1	CSARGRAPYNEQFF	TGCAGTGCTAGGGGGAGGGCGCCCTACAATGAGCAGTTCTTC
few	.	TRBV3-1	TRBJ2-1	CASSQGNLDEQFF	TGTGCCAGCAGCCAAGGGAACCTTGATGAGCAGTTCTTC
.	.	TRBV7-2	TRBJ2-3	CAGSSPLGVSDTQYF	TGTGCCGGCAGCTCCCCTTTGGGCGTATCAGATACGCAGTATTTT
few	.	TRBV7-6	TRBJ2-3	CASSSRRGTSTDTQYF	TGTGCCAGCAGCTCACGAAGGGGCACTAGCACAGATACGCAGTATTTT
.	.	TRBV12-3/TRBV12-4	TRBJ2-5	CASRLGLYNEQYF	TGTGCCAGCAGGCTAGGACTTTACAATGAGCAGTACTTC
.	TRBD2	TRBV27	TRBJ2-5	CASRGLVTGETQYF	TGTGCCAGCCGTGGACTAGTTACGGGAGAGACCCAGTACTTC
.	.	TRBV4-2	TRBJ2-3	CASSQVFGRASTDTQYF	TGTGCCAGCAGCCAAGTGTTCGGAAGGGCTAGCACAGATACGCAGTATTTT
once	.	TRBV20-1	TRBJ2-7	CSASGEGSYNEQYF	TGCAGTGCTTCAGGCGAGGGGTCCTACAATGAGCAGTACTTC
.	TRBD2	TRBV20-1	TRBJ2-1	CSARSRGLYNEQFF	TGCAGTGCTAGATCGCGGGGGTTATACAATGAGCAGTTCTTC
.	.	TRBV20-1	TRBJ2-4	CSASGGLKNIQYF	TGCAGTGCTAGCGGTGGACTGAAAAACATTCAGTACTTC
.	.	TRBV20-1	TRBJ1-5	CSAHFGTIYSNQPQHF	TGCAGTGCCCACTTCGGGACGATCTATAGCAATCAGCCCCAGCATTTT
.	TRBD1	TRBV18	TRBJ1-1	CASSSETGGNTEAFF	TGTGCCAGCTCATCAGAGACAGGGGGCAACACTGAAGCTTTCTTT
.	.	TRBV6-1	TRBJ2-5	CASSELSTGGETQYF	TGTGCCAGCAGTGAACTATCGACAGGAGGAGAGACCCAGTACTTC
.	.	TRBV7-9	TRBJ2-7	CASSPKPKRRSYEQYF	TGTGCCAGCAGCCCAAAACCAAAGCGGCGCTCCTACGAGCAGTACTTC
.	.	TRBV4-1	TRBJ1-1	CASSQPRQNTEAFF	TGCGCCAGCAGCCAACCACGACAGAACACTGAAGCTTTCTTT
.	.	TRBV2	TRBJ2-5	CASVRGYQETQYF	TGTGCCAGTGTCCGAGGGTACCAAGAGACCCAGTACTTC
.	TRBD1	TRBV18	TRBJ1-1	CASSPTGTGDAFF	TGTGCCAGCTCACCAACCGGGACAGGGGACGCTTTCTTT
few	.	TRBV3-1	TRBJ2-7	CASSQVSKDNEQYF	TGTGCCAGCAGCCAAGTTAGTAAGGACAACGAGCAGTACTTC
few	TRBD1	TRBV7-9	TRBJ2-1	CASGQQGVTYNEQFF	TGTGCCAGCGGCCAACAGGGGGTCACCTACAATGAGCAGTTCTTC
few	TRBD1	TRBV7-6	TRBJ1-6	CASSLKVGQDNSPLHF	TGTGCCAGCAGCTTAAAGGTGGGACAGGATAATTCACCCCTCCACTTT
.	.	TRBV7-8	TRBJ2-1	CASSPTRDPYNEQFF	TGTGCCAGCAGCCCCACCAGGGACCCCTACAATGAGCAGTTCTTC
few	TRBD2	TRBV12-3/TRBV12-4	TRBJ2-7	CASSFQREAVHEQYF	TGTGCCAGCAGTTTTCAGCGGGAGGCCGTCCACGAGCAGTACTTC
.	.	TRBV15	TRBJ2-2	CATSRESGTPTGELFF	TGTGCCACCAGCAGAGAAAGTGGGACTCCTACCGGGGAGCTGTTTTTT
.	TRBD2	TRBV4-2	TRBJ2-1	CASSQVGTGGSPNEQFF	TGTGCCAGCAGCCAAGTGGGGACTGGCGGGAGTCCCAATGAGCAGTTCTTC
.	.	TRBV4-1	TRBJ2-3	CASSQPLYGSTDTQYF	TGCGCCAGCAGCCAACCCCTCTACGGGAGCACAGATACGCAGTATTTT
few	.	TRBV12-3/TRBV12-4	TRBJ2-7	CASSLGLDLPTHEQYF	TGTGCCAGCAGTTTAGGTCTGGATCTACCCACTCACGAGCAGTACTTC
.	.	TRBV18	TRBJ2-7	CASSPRTNALSYEQYF	TGTGCCAGCTCGCCCCGTACTAATGCGTTATCCTACGAGCAGTACTTC
.	TRBD2	TRBV7-2	TRBJ2-5	CASSLLAGNNEQYF	TGTGCCAGCAGCCTTCTAGCGGGAAACAATGAGCAGTACTTC
.	.	TRBV20-1	TRBJ2-6	CSARDASGANVLTF	TGCAGTGCTAGAGACGCATCTGGGGCCAACGTCCTGACTTTC
.	.	TRBV4-1	TRBJ1-5	CASSHPDWGNQPQHF	TGCGCCAGCAGCCATCCGGACTGGGGAAATCAGCCCCAGCATTTT
few	TRBD2	TRBV29-1	TRBJ2-7	CSAMTSGSYEQYF	TGCAGCGCCATGACTAGCGGGAGTTACGAGCAGTACTTC
.	.	TRBV6-2/TRBV6-3	TRBJ1-5	CASSYVGIAYNQPQHF	TGTGCCAGCAGTTACGTGGGCATAGCGTACAATCAGCCCCAGCATTTT